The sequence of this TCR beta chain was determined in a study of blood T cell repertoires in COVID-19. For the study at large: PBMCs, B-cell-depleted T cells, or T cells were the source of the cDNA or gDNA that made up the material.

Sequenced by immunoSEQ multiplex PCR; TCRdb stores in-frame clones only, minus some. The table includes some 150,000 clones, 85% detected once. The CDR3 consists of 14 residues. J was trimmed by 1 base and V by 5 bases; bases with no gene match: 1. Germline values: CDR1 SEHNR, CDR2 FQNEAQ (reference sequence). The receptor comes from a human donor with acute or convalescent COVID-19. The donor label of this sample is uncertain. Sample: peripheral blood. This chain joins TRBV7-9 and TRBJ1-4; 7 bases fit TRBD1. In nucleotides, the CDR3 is TGTGCCAGCAGCCACAGGGGAACTAATGAAAAACTGTTTTTT. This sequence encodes CASSHRGTNEKLFF.